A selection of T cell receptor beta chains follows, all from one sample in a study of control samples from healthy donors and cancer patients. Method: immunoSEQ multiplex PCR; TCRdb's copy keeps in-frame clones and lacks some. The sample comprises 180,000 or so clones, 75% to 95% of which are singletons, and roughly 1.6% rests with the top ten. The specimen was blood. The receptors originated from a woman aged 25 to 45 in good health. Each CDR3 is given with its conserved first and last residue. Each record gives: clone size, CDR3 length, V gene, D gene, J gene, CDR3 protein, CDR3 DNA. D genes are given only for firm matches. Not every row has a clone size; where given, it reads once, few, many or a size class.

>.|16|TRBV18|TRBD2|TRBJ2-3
CASSPGTSVPDHTQYF
TGTGCCAGCTCACCGGGGACTAGCGTCCCTGATCATACGCAGTATTTT
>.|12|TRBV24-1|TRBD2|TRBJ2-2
CATRGGAGELFF
TGTGCCACCAGGGGGGGGGCCGGGGAGCTGTTTTTT
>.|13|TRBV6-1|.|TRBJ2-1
CASSEVGGNEQFF
TGTGCCAGCAGTGAGGTAGGGGGGAATGAGCAGTTCTTC
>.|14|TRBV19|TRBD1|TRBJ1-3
CASSMGTVGNTIYF
TGTGCCAGTAGTATGGGGACAGTCGGAAACACCATATATTTT
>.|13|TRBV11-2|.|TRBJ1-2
CASSLGAIYGYTF
TGTGCCAGCAGCTTAGGGGCCATCTATGGCTACACCTTC
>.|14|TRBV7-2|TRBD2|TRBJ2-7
CASSLAGGTYEQYF
TGTGCCAGCAGCCTAGCGGGAGGGACCTACGAGCAGTACTTC
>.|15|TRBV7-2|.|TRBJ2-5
CASSFRGGGVETQYF
TGTGCCAGCAGCTTTAGAGGGGGGGGTGTAGAGACCCAGTACTTC
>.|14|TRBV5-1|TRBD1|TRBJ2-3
CASSLRTGADTQYF
TGCGCCAGCAGCCTACGGACAGGGGCAGATACGCAGTATTTT
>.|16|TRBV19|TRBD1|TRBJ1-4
CASTPARQGRGEKLFF
TGTGCCAGTACCCCCGCCCGACAGGGCAGGGGTGAAAAACTGTTTTTT
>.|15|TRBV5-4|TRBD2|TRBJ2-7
CASSLLAGGPYEQYF
TGTGCCAGCAGCTTGCTAGCGGGGGGGCCTTACGAGCAGTACTTC
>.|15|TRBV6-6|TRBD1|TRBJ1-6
CASSDRTGGNSPLHF
TGTGCCAGCAGTGACCGGACAGGGGGGAATTCACCCCTCCACTTT
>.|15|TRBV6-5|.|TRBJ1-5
CASSPGAYSNQPQHF
TGTGCCAGCAGCCCGGGCGCTTATAGCAATCAGCCCCAGCATTTT
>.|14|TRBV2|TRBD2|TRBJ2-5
CASSVTSNLETQYF
TGTGCCAGCAGTGTGACTAGCAATCTTGAGACCCAGTACTTC
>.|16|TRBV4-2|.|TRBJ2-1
CASSQDLGRGYNEQFF
TGTGCCAGCAGCCAAGATCTCGGCAGGGGCTACAATGAGCAGTTCTTC
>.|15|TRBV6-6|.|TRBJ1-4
CASSYGVATNEKLFF
TGTGCCAGCAGTTACGGGGTTGCAACTAATGAAAAACTGTTTTTT
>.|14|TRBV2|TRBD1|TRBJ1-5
CASSDTGGGQPQHF
TGTGCCAGCAGTGATACAGGGGGCGGGCAGCCCCAGCATTTT
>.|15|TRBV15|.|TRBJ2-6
CATSSAGPGANVLTF
TGTGCCACCAGCAGTGCGGGGCCTGGGGCCAACGTCCTGACTTTC
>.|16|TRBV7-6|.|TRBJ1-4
CASSLDTGRGNEKLFF
TGTGCCAGCAGCTTAGATACAGGGAGGGGGAATGAAAAACTGTTTTTT
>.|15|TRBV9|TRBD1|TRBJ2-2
CASSVGTGGTGELFF
TGTGCCAGCAGCGTAGGGACAGGGGGCACCGGGGAGCTGTTTTTT
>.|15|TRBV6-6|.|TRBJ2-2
CASSYASGGVGELFF
TGTGCCAGCAGTTACGCTTCAGGGGGGGTCGGGGAGCTGTTTTTT
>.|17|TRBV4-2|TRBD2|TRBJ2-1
CASSQARLAGVRNEQFF
TGTGCCAGCAGCCAGGCCCGACTAGCGGGAGTACGGAATGAGCAGTTCTTC
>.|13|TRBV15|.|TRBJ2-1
CATSLERYNEQFF
TGTGCCACCAGCCTAGAGAGATACAATGAGCAGTTCTTC
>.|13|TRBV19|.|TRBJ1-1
CASTPTENTEAFF
TGTGCCAGTACCCCTACAGAGAACACTGAAGCTTTCTTT
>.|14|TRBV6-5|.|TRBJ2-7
CASSYSDNSYEQYF
TGTGCCAGCAGTTACTCGGACAACTCCTACGAGCAGTACTTC
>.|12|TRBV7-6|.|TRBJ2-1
CASSDQGNEQFF
TGTGCCAGCAGCGATCAGGGGAATGAGCAGTTCTTC
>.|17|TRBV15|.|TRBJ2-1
CATSRDRERNTYNEQFF
TGTGCCACCAGCAGAGATAGGGAAAGGAATACCTACAATGAGCAGTTCTTC
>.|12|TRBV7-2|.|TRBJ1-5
CASSPGGQPQHF
TGTGCCAGCAGCCCCGGGGGGCAGCCCCAGCATTTT
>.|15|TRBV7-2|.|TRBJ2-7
CASSLGGLGSYEQYF
TGTGCCAGCAGCTTAGGGGGTTTAGGATCCTACGAGCAGTACTTC
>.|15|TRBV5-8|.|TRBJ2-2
CASSIGQLNTGELFF
TGTGCCAGCAGCATTGGACAGCTGAACACCGGGGAGCTGTTTTTT
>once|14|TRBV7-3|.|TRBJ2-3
CASSPDRGTDTQYF
TGTGCCAGCAGCCCCGACAGAGGGACAGATACGCAGTATTTT
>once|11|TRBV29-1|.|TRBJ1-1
CSVEEYTEAFF
TGCAGCGTTGAAGAATACACTGAAGCTTTCTTT
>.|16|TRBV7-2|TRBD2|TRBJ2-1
CASSKTSVNSYNEQFF
TGTGCCAGCAGCAAAACTAGCGTTAACTCCTACAATGAGCAGTTCTTC
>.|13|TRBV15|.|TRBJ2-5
CATSRGQGETQYF
TGTGCCACCAGCAGAGGGCAGGGGGAGACCCAGTACTTC
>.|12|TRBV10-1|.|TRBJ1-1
CASSAGSAEAFF
TGCGCCAGCAGTGCAGGGAGCGCTGAAGCTTTCTTT
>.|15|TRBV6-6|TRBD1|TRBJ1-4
CASSNRDRGNEKLFF
TGTGCCAGCAGTAACCGGGACAGGGGGAATGAAAAACTGTTTTTT
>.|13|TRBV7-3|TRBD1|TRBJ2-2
CASSLGQFGELFF
TGTGCCAGCAGCTTGGGACAGTTCGGGGAGCTGTTTTTT
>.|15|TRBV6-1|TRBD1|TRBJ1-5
CASSEGGTGGQPQHF
TGTGCCAGCAGTGAAGGGGGGACAGGGGGTCAGCCCCAGCATTTT
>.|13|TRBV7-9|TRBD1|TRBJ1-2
CASSPGGLYGYTF
TGTGCCAGCAGCCCAGGGGGCCTCTATGGCTACACCTTC
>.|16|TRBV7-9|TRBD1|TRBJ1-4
CASSYRLGQDNEKLFF
TGTGCCAGCAGCTACCGCTTAGGACAGGATAATGAAAAACTGTTTTTT
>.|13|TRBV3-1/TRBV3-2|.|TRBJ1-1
CASSQVGRTEAFF
TGTGCCAGCAGCCAAGTGGGGAGGACTGAAGCTTTCTTT
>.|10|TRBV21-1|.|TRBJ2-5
CASSSGPQYF
TGTGCCAGCAGCTCCGGGCCCCAGTACTTC
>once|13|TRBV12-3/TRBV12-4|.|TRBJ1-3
CASSLASGNTIYF
TGTGCCAGCAGTTTAGCCTCTGGAAACACCATATATTTT
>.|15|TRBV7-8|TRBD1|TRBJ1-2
CASSPNTQGSYGYTF
TGTGCCAGCAGCCCCAACACACAGGGGTCCTATGGCTACACCTTC
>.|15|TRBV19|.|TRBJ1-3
CASRRQVLPGNTIYF
TGTGCCAGTAGGAGACAGGTCCTCCCTGGAAACACCATATATTTT
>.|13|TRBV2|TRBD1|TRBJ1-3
CASSTGDGSTIYF
TGTGCCAGCAGTACAGGGGATGGAAGCACCATATATTTT
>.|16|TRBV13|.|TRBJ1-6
CASSLGTGINNSPLHF
TGCGCCAGCAGCTTAGGAACAGGGATTAATAATTCACCCCTCCACTTT
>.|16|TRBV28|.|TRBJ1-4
CASSLWSYGGGEKLFF
TGTGCCAGCAGTTTATGGAGTTACGGGGGAGGAGAAAAACTGTTTTTT
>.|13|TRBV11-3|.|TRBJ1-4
CASSFGGDEKLFF
TGTGCCAGCAGCTTCGGGGGCGATGAAAAACTGTTTTTT
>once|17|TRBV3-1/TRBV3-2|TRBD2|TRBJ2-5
CASSQEWTSGDKETQYF
TGTGCCAGCAGCCAAGAATGGACTAGCGGGGACAAAGAGACCCAGTACTTC
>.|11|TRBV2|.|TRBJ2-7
CASSDRNEQYF
TGTGCCAGCAGTGACAGGAACGAGCAGTACTTC
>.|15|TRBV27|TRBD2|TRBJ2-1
CASSFSRGGRGEQFF
TGTGCCAGCAGTTTTTCCCGGGGGGGCCGGGGGGAGCAGTTCTTC
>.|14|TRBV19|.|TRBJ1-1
CASSMGHINTEAFF
TGTGCCAGTAGTATGGGACATATAAACACTGAAGCTTTCTTT
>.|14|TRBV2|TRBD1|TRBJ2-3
CASSADRGTDTQYF
TGTGCCAGCAGCGCAGACAGGGGGACAGATACGCAGTATTTT
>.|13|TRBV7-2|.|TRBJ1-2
CASSLAGGYGYTF
TGTGCCAGCAGCTTAGCAGGGGGCTATGGCTACACCTTC
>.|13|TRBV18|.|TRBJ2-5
CASSPGRQETQYF
TGTGCCAGCTCACCGGGACGGCAAGAGACCCAGTACTTC
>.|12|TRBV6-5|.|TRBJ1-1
CASTRGNTEAFF
TGTGCCAGCACCAGGGGGAACACTGAAGCTTTCTTT
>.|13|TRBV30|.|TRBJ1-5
CAWSVGSNQPQHF
TGTGCCTGGAGTGTGGGTAGCAATCAGCCCCAGCATTTT